Below, one TCR beta chain is given with its context. V lost 12 bases and J 6 bases, leaving 17 bases between the germline ends. The CDR3 has 13 amino acids. The V gene's germline CDR1 is KGHDR and CDR2 SFDVKD. The data are from a study of patients and donors after allogeneic stem cell transplantation. TCRdb itself ran the RT-PCR reads through MiXCR, one entry per CDR3 protein. This table has 410,000 or so distinct CDR3 sequences, roughly 17% appearing once. This receptor was taken from a human donor who was either an allogeneic HSCT recipient or a stem cell or donor lymphocyte infusion donor (not recorded which). It is not recorded whose cells these are; they may come from a transplant donor. The gene calls are TRBV24-1 and TRBJ2-1; D may be TRBD2 (5 bases). The sample consisted of blood, either unsorted or a sorted T cell fraction (not recorded which). The CDR3 sequence is CAAGGLASNEQFF. CDR3 sequence (DNA): TGTGCCGCTGGTGGGCTAGCCTCCAATGAGCAGTTCTTC.